This T cell receptor beta chain was profiled in a study of cytomegalovirus exposure and HLA in healthy donors. Study overall: The Caucasian-associated ancestry cluster held about 80% of 350 to 450 genotyped donors.

Overall study findings and caveats: In a later analysis, CMV-associated beta chains were mostly HLA-associated, it appeared. A later analysis reportedly found fewer N-insertions in an Asian-associated ancestry cluster than the approximately 700-donor mean.

A multiplex PCR was run with 60 Vbeta primers and 13 Jbeta primers. Repertoires were generated with immunoSEQ multiplex PCR, while TCRdb's copy carries only in-frame clones and drops some. The table includes approximately 39,000 clones, roughly three quarters detected once. Points on this clone: The antigen remains unidentified.

This CDR3 region has 15 residues. The germline CDR1 and CDR2 sequences are MDHEN and SYDVKM. V lost 6 bases and J 4 bases, leaving 18 bases between the germline ends. The V call is TRBV28, the J call TRBJ1-1; D might be TRBD1 (5 bases). Sample: PBMCs. The clonotype originates from a young man in good health and CMV-seronegative. CDR3 DNA: TGTGCCAGCAGCCCGACAGCCTCTCCACTCACTGAAGCTTTCTTT. Amino acid sequence: CASSPTASPLTEAFF.